The present T cell receptor beta chain was sequenced within a study of T cell responses to AZD1222 COVID-19 vaccine. Of note for this clone: The antigen remains unidentified.

The repertoire was sequenced with immunoSEQ multiplex PCR; TCRdb's copy has only in-frame clones and lacks some. The repertoire has 150,000 or so clones, roughly 90% of them found once; the top ten carry 1.3% to 1.5%. Notes on the study in general: Donors were chiefly white British, with a greater number of females, and clonal diversity was perhaps underestimated. Elevations in Spike-specific TCR breadth and depth followed administration of two AZD1222 doses.

This clonotype was obtained from an adult in good health. Specimen: peripheral blood, collected on day 0 of AZD1222 vaccination.

DNA of the CDR3: TGTGCCACCAGCAGAATTGGGACAGTTTACAATGAGCAGTTCTTC. Protein: CATSRIGTVYNEQFF. The chain is built from TRBV15 and TRBJ2-1; 7 bases map to TRBD1. CDR3 length: 15 residues. V was clipped by 2 bases and J by 4 bases; unmatched bases: 5. CDR1 is LNHNV, CDR2 YYDKDF, per germline (reference sequence).